These 27 T cell receptor beta chains share one sample of origin, sequenced in a study of coeliac disease. Only in-frame clones appear in the TCRdb table, and some are missing; sequencing was by immunoSEQ multiplex PCR. This table has thousands of clones, around 68% appearing once. The sequenced material came from lymphocytes from the gut lamina propria. These receptors came from a man in his 60s with celiac disease on a gluten-free diet.

This clone is classed as medium-sized. The chain joins TRBV10-2 to TRBJ1-1, with D tentatively TRBD1 (6 bases). Germline V lookup: CDR1 WSHSY, CDR2 SAAADI. V dropped 8 bases and J dropped 6 bases, with 16 bases sitting between them. The CDR3 contains 13 residues. The CDR3 bases are TGCGCCAGCGGGGGGGGCGGTTTCGCTGAAGCTTTCTTT. Translated: CASGGGGFAEAFF.

This clone is deemed medium-sized. The chain carries TRBV5-1 and TRBJ1-2; 9 bases align to TRBD1. Germline V gene sequence: CDR1 SGHRS, CDR2 YFSETQ. The CDR3 runs to 15 residues. Trimming took 4 bases from V and 8 from J; bases not matched to a gene: 12. DNA for the CDR3: TGCGCCAGCAGCCCCCAAGGACAGGGGATGGAAGGCTACACCTTC. Amino acid sequence: CASSPQGQGMEGYTF.

V is TRBV5-8 and J is TRBJ1-6, with 8 bases identical to TRBD1. J was trimmed by 5 bases and V by 2 bases; bases with no gene match: 3. The CDR3 is made up of 15 amino acids. The germline CDR1 and CDR2 sequences are SGHTS and YDEGEE. The chain's CDR3 is CASSLAGGDNSPLHF. The CDR3 DNA is TGTGCCAGCAGCTTAGCAGGGGGCGATAATTCACCCCTCCACTTT.

This clone was observed a handful of times. V usage is TRBV19 and J usage is TRBJ2-3; 14 bases agree with TRBD2. J gave up 4 bases and V 4 bases, and 10 bases lay outside the gene matches. The CDR3 spans 18 residues. Germline CDR1 and CDR2: LNHDA and SQIVND (reference sequence). CDR3 sequence (DNA): TGTGCCAGTAGTAACACTCCGGGACTAGCGGGGGAGTCAGATACGCAGTATTTT. Encoded protein: CASSNTPGLAGESDTQYF.

V usage is TRBV2 and J usage is TRBJ1-4; D is undetermined. Trimming removed 4 bases at V and 8 bases at J, with 11 bases between. This CDR3 region has 13 residues. Germline V gene lookup returns CDR1 SNHLY and CDR2 FYNNEI. CDR3 coding DNA: TGTGCCAGCAGTGGTGAGACTTCGGAAAAACTGTTTTTT. This codes for CASSGETSEKLFF.

V gene TRBV19 combines with J gene TRBJ1-1; no firm D call. This CDR3 contains 14 residues. V was pared by 5 bases and J by 7 bases, with 17 bases between. Germline-derived CDR1 and CDR2 are LNHDA and SQIVND (reference sequence). The CDR3: CASSRRLPKIEAFF. CDR3 sequence (DNA): TGTGCCAGTAGTCGGAGGTTACCGAAAATTGAAGCTTTCTTT.

V gene TRBV11-1 combines with J gene TRBJ1-4; D is uncertain. Trimming removed 2 bases at V and 7 bases at J, with 17 bases between. The CDR3 runs 16 residues. Germline loops: CDR1 SGHAT, CDR2 FQDESV (reference sequence). The CDR3 region is CASSLKEADDGEKLFF. CDR3 nucleotides: TGTGCCAGCAGCTTAAAGGAGGCAGATGATGGTGAAAAACTGTTTTTT.

This chain joins TRBV7-9 and TRBJ1-1; TRBD1 is a possible D gene (5 bases). With 5 bases removed from V and 0 bases from J, the gap between germline ends came to 13 bases. CDR3 length: 15 amino acids. CDR1 SEHNR and CDR2 FQNEAQ come from the germline V gene (reference sequence). The CDR3 DNA reads TGTGCCAGCAGCCATAAGGGGAATGTGAACACTGAAGCTTTCTTT. Protein sequence: CASSHKGNVNTEAFF.

The CDR3 reads CASSLPGKGEKLFF. The CDR3 nucleotides are TGCGCCAGCAGCTTGCCAGGGAAAGGTGAAAAACTGTTTTTT. The J gene is TRBJ1-4, the V gene TRBV5-1, with D possibly being TRBD1 (5 bases). Germline V lookup: CDR1 SGHRS, CDR2 YFSETQ. V was clipped by 1 base and J by 7 bases, with 11 bases between them. The CDR3 spans 14 residues.

A few counts support this clone. V usage is TRBV28 and J usage is TRBJ2-1, with 8 bases fitting TRBD1. Germline CDR1 and CDR2: MDHEN and SYDVKM. After removal of 3 bases from V and 7 bases from J, the junction contained 11 bases not matched to a gene. The CDR3 has 16 amino acids. The CDR3, as DNA: TGTGCCAGCAGTTTGATGGGGACAGGCGGTCAGAATGAGCAGTTCTTC. As protein: CASSLMGTGGQNEQFF. Together with reference TRBV28 and TRBJ2-1, the CDR3 gives the full variable domain: DVKVTQSSRYLVKRTGEKVFLECVQDMDHENMFWYRQDPGLGLRLIYFSYDVKMKEKGDIPEGYSVSREKKERFSLILESASTNQTSMYLCASSLMGTGGQNEQFFGPGTRLTVL.

The chain has TRBV27 and TRBJ1-1; D uncertain. The germline V gene encodes CDR1 MNHEY and CDR2 SMNVEV (reference sequence). The V and J ends lost 3 bases and 1 base respectively, with 9 bases between them. The CDR3 contains 14 residues. The CDR3 loop is CASSLGPPNTEAFF. The CDR3 nucleotides are TGTGCCAGCAGTTTGGGCCCCCCGAACACTGAAGCTTTCTTT.

Only one count was recorded for this clone. The chain has TRBV5-1 and TRBJ1-6; TRBD1 aligns across 7 bases. Germline trimming cut 0 bases from V and 7 bases from J; bases unmatched to any gene: 4. Germline loops: CDR1 SGHRS, CDR2 YFSETQ. The CDR3 contains 15 residues. CDR3 bases: TGCGCCAGCAGCTTGGACCCGGGACAGAATTCACCCCTCCACTTT. This gives the protein CASSLDPGQNSPLHF.

V is TRBV6-5 and J is TRBJ1-6, with D possibly being TRBD1 (6 bases). The CDR3 contains 14 residues. The V end was cut by 7 bases, the J end by 10 bases, with 17 bases between. From germline, CDR1 is MNHEY and CDR2 SVGAGI. CDR3 amino acids: CASKGAGVRSPLHF. CDR3 coding DNA: TGTGCCAGCAAAGGAGCAGGGGTACGCTCACCCCTCCACTTT.

This clone has only a few counts. The genes are TRBV14 and TRBJ2-7, with D possibly being TRBD1 (6 bases). CDR1 and CDR2 (germline): SGHDN, FVKESK. Trimming stripped 5 bases from V and 1 base from J, with 15 bases between. The CDR3 spans 15 residues. The CDR3 DNA is TGTGCCAGCAGCAAAACCGGGACACTTTCCTACGAGCAGTACTTC. Protein product: CASSKTGTLSYEQYF.

By share, this clone ranks as medium-sized. The genes are TRBV2 and TRBJ1-3; TRBD1 agrees at 7 bases. This CDR3 spans 14 amino acids. Germline assignment: CDR1 SNHLY and CDR2 FYNNEI. The V and J ends lost 4 bases and 8 bases, in that order; junction bases with no gene match: 8. DNA of the CDR3: TGTGCCAGCAGTGCGGGACAGTTGGAGTACACCATATATTTT. It translates to CASSAGQLEYTIYF.

V and J are TRBV10-2 and TRBJ2-5; 9 positions agree with TRBD2. This CDR3 has 15 residues. Trimming removed 5 bases from V and 2 bases from J; junction bases left unmatched: 6. Germline CDR1 reads WSHSY; CDR2 reads SAAADI. The CDR3 loop is CASSQAGGRQETQYF. DNA for the CDR3: TGCGCCAGCAGTCAAGCGGGGGGACGACAAGAGACCCAGTACTTC.

This clone appeared once. The J gene is TRBJ2-7, the V gene TRBV9; 11 nucleotides align to TRBD2. CDR3 length equals 16 residues. Germline loops: CDR1 SGDLS, CDR2 YYNGEE. Losses at the gene ends were 0 bases for V and 4 bases for J; bases not matched to a gene: 6. The CDR3 reads CASSVEGSGGAYEQYF. Here the CDR3 DNA reads TGTGCCAGCAGCGTAGAGGGTAGCGGGGGGGCTTACGAGCAGTACTTC.

This chain connects TRBV19 to TRBJ2-2; tentative D call: TRBD1 (6 bases). Germline V gene data show CDR1 as LNHDA and CDR2 as SQIVND (reference sequence). V shed 3 bases and J shed 1 base, with 9 bases lying between them. This CDR3 comprises 15 residues. CDR3: CASSIYRVNTGELFF. CDR3 coding DNA: TGTGCCAGTAGTATTTACAGGGTGAACACCGGGGAGCTGTTTTTT. The whole variable domain, filled in from reference TRBV19 and TRBJ2-2, reads DGGITQSPKYLFRKEGQNVTLSCEQNLNHDAMYWYRQDPGQGLRLIYYSQIVNDFQKGDIAEGYSVSREKKESFPLTVTSAQKNPTAFYLCASSIYRVNTGELFFGEGSRLTVL.

The chain has TRBV10-3 and TRBJ1-2; 7 bases agree with TRBD1. After removal of 6 bases from V and 4 bases from J, the junction contained 11 bases not matched to a gene. Germline CDR1 ENHRY, CDR2 SYGVKD. The CDR3 spans 15 residues. CDR3: CAIRKNRDSSYGYTF. CDR3 nucleotide sequence: TGTGCCATCAGAAAAAACCGGGACAGCTCCTATGGCTACACCTTC.

In the case of this clone: Germline and junction disagree at one end, which may indicate a read error. This chain uses TRBV7-7 with TRBJ2-5; maybe TRBD1 (5 bases). The CDR3 totals 14 residues. The germline V gene encodes CDR1 SSHAT and CDR2 FNYEAQ (reference sequence). The CDR3 loop is CASSWGSSQETQYF. The CDR3 coding sequence is TGTGCTAGCAGCTGGGGCAGCTCCCAAGAGACCCAGTACTTC.

The gene calls are TRBV28 and TRBJ2-3; D is possibly TRBD2 (5 bases). Germline loops: CDR1 MDHEN, CDR2 SYDVKM. CDR3 length equals 17 residues. The V and J ends lost 2 bases and 0 bases respectively, with 15 bases between them. CDR3 in amino acids: CASSLPLTGTSTDTQYF. The CDR3 nucleotides read TGTGCCAGCAGTTTACCCCTCACGGGAACCAGCACAGATACGCAGTATTTT. Using reference TRBV28 and TRBJ2-3 for the parts outside the CDR3, the full variable domain is DVKVTQSSRYLVKRTGEKVFLECVQDMDHENMFWYRQDPGLGLRLIYFSYDVKMKEKGDIPEGYSVSREKKERFSLILESASTNQTSMYLCASSLPLTGTSTDTQYFGPGTRLTVL.

The rearrangement links TRBV7-2 to TRBJ1-5, with 8 bases that match TRBD1. The CDR3 runs to 15 residues. Per the germline V gene, CDR1 is SGHTA and CDR2 is FQGNSA. With 2 bases clipped from V and 3 bases from J, the junction kept 3 bases outside the gene matches. DNA of the CDR3: TGTGCCAGCAGCTTAACAGGGGGTGTCAATCAGCCCCAGCATTTT. It yields the protein CASSLTGGVNQPQHF.

This clone appeared a few times. V gene TRBV28 combines with J gene TRBJ1-2; tentatively, D is TRBD1 (5 bases). Germline values: CDR1 MDHEN, CDR2 SYDVKM. This CDR3 is built from 13 residues. The V end was cut by 5 bases, the J end by 7 bases, with 14 bases between. CDR3 amino acids: CASSVVAGPGYTF. The CDR3 nucleotides are TGTGCCAGCAGTGTGGTGGCAGGGCCTGGCTACACCTTC.

This chain connects TRBV28 to TRBJ1-3, with 7 bases aligning to TRBD1. The CDR3 spans 17 residues. Germline CDR1 is MDHEN and CDR2 is SYDVKM. V was clipped by 2 bases and J by 0 bases; unmatched bases: 7. The CDR3 region has the DNA TGTGCCAGCAGTTTAGTGCAGGGGGTGAACTCTGGAAACACCATATATTTT. Amino acids: CASSLVQGVNSGNTIYF.

V gene TRBV5-4 combines with J gene TRBJ2-3; 10 bases fit TRBD2. The V and J ends lost 6 bases and 5 bases, in that order; junction bases with no gene match: 3. The germline CDR1 and CDR2 sequences are SGHNT and YYREEE (reference sequence). The CDR3 length is 13 residues. The CDR3 is CASTLAGVDTQYF. In nucleotides, the CDR3 is TGTGCCAGCACGCTAGCGGGGGTAGATACGCAGTATTTT.

This clone has more than one count but fewer than ten. The chain employs TRBV5-1 and TRBJ2-7; TRBD1 is a possible D gene (6 bases). Trimming pared 3 bases from V and 7 bases from J, leaving 17 bases between. CDR1 and CDR2 (germline): SGHRS, YFSETQ. The CDR3 is made up of 14 amino acids. In DNA form, the CDR3 reads TGCGCCAGCAGCTCGACCCAACAGGGTCGGGAGCAGTACTTC. Its protein is CASSSTQQGREQYF.

This chain uses TRBV19 with TRBJ1-6; 7 bases fit TRBD1. CDR3 length: 13 residues. Germline assignment: CDR1 LNHDA and CDR2 SQIVND (reference sequence). V was clipped by 4 bases and J by 11 bases; unmatched bases: 5. CDR3 coding DNA: TGTGCCAGTAGTACCCGACAGGGCCCACCCCTCCACTTT. Its translation: CASSTRQGPPLHF.